The clone carrying this TCR beta chain was recorded at least ten times. The data originate from a study of T-cell reconstitution after alpha-beta-depleted transplantation in children. Unique molecular identifiers were incorporated when the TCRbeta library was constructed. A single record per CDR3 protein comes from TCRdb applying MiXCR to the PCR reads. The table shows roughly 500,000 distinct CDR3 sequences, with 8% to 11% occurring only once. CDR3 length equals 10 residues. The V gene's germline CDR1 is SQVTM and CDR2 ANQGSEA. V was shortened by 7 bases and J by 1 base, with 4 bases between the two germline ends.

This receptor was obtained from a child aged 2-15 years with inherited bone marrow failure, due to receive a stem cell transplant. Sequenced material: PBMCs, taken before TCRalphabeta/CD19-depleted stem cell transplant. The chain is built from TRBV29-1 and TRBJ2-5; no clear D. CDR3 region: CSGFQETQYF. The CDR3 DNA reads as TGCAGCGGCTTCCAAGAGACCCAGTACTTC.